The source of this T cell receptor (beta chain) is a study of T cell changes during pregnancy in multiple sclerosis. V was cut by 4 bases and J by 5 bases, with 17 bases left in between. Germline CDR1 and CDR2: SGHAT and FQNNGV. There are 15 residues in the CDR3. TCRdb's copy holds only in-frame clones and misses some; the assay was immunoSEQ multiplex PCR. Of fewer than 85,000 clones listed, about 91% are singletons. The origin of this receptor is a female donor with multiple sclerosis, enrolled in a pregnancy study. The gene calls are TRBV11-2 and TRBJ1-1; D is perhaps TRBD1 (5 bases). Sequenced here: peripheral blood, sampled before pregnancy. This CDR3 is CASSSRTTQGTEAFF. CDR3 bases: TGTGCCAGCAGCTCGCGGACAACCCAAGGGACTGAAGCTTTCTTT.